These 31 T cell receptor beta chains originate from one sample sequenced in a study of blood T cell repertoires in COVID-19. Profiled with immunoSEQ multiplex PCR; TCRdb holds only in-frame clones, not every one. The sample lists hundreds of thousands of clones; 90% were seen once. Sequenced sample: peripheral blood. The receptor set was obtained from a woman between 40 and 55 years old with COVID-19, enrolled during active disease.

The chain has TRBV6-2 or TRBV6-3 and TRBJ2-1; D perhaps matches TRBD1 (5 bases). The germline gives CDR1 MNHEY, CDR2 SVGEGT. The CDR3 runs to 16 residues. V was shortened by 6 bases and J by 2 bases, with 17 bases between the two germline ends. CDR3 in DNA: TGTGCCAGCAGCCCCCGGGCAGGGAAGACCTACAATGAGCAGTTCTTC. Amino acid sequence: CASSPRAGKTYNEQFF.

The chain carries TRBV3-1 (or the pseudogene TRBV3-2) and TRBJ2-7, with D possibly TRBD2 on 6 matching bases. The germline V and J ends were trimmed by 6 bases and 3 bases, with 15 bases remaining between them. The CDR3 is made up of 14 amino acids. Looked up from germline, CDR1 is LGHDT and CDR2 is YNNKEL (reference sequence). The chain's CDR3 is CASSSRGSFYEQYF. The CDR3 coding sequence is TGTGCCAGCAGTAGCCGGGGGAGTTTCTACGAGCAGTACTTC.

This rearrangement joins TRBV2 to TRBJ2-3; D gene unclear. This CDR3 is 12 amino acids long. Germline V lookup: CDR1 SNHLY, CDR2 FYNNEI. V lost 4 bases and J 4 bases, leaving 6 bases between the germline ends. The CDR3 reads CASSVSADTQYF. DNA of the CDR3: TGTGCCAGCAGTGTCTCTGCAGATACGCAGTATTTT.

This chain uses TRBV6-5 with TRBJ1-2, with TRBD1 as a possible D gene (5 bases). V lost 6 bases, J lost 0 bases, and 11 bases lay in between. The CDR3 runs to 14 residues. The germline V gene has CDR1 MNHEY and CDR2 SVGAGI. The CDR3 reads CASRFQGSNYGYTF. CDR3 nucleotides: TGTGCCAGCAGATTTCAGGGTTCTAACTATGGCTACACCTTC.

The chain has TRBV3-1 (or the pseudogene TRBV3-2) and TRBJ1-1, with 9 nucleotides matching TRBD1. The junction had 6 bases not matched to a gene; V was cut back by 3 bases and J by 1 base. CDR1 is LGHDT and CDR2 is YNNKEL in the germline V gene (reference sequence). The CDR3 has 16 residues. CDR3 DNA: TGTGCCAGCAGCCAGGGATGGACAGGGGAGAACACTGAAGCTTTCTTT. This gives the protein CASSQGWTGENTEAFF.

The chain uses TRBV6-6 and TRBJ1-5, with D possibly being TRBD1 (5 bases). The CDR3 consists of 11 residues. Germline V gene sequence: CDR1 MNHNY, CDR2 SVGAGI (reference sequence). Between the trimmed V and J ends, which lost 6 bases and 6 bases, there was a span of 6 bases. CDR3 sequence: CASRTGQPQHF. In DNA, the CDR3 is TGTGCCAGCAGAACAGGTCAGCCCCAGCATTTT.

On this clone: The junction departs from the called germline gene at one end, perhaps through a read error. The rearrangement links TRBV16 to TRBJ1-2, with 8 bases matching TRBD1. The CDR3 has 14 amino acids. CDR1 is KGHSY, CDR2 FQNENV, per germline. The CDR3 DNA reads TGTGCCAGCGGCCATGGCGACAGGGGAGTCGGCTACACCTTC. Protein sequence: CASGHGDRGVGYTF. Full variable domain (rest looked up from reference TRBV16 and TRBJ1-2): GEEVAQTPKHLVRGEGQKAKLYCAPIKGHSYVFWYQQVLKNEFKFLISFQNENVFDETGMPKERFSAKCLPNSPCSLEIQATKLEDSAVYFCASGHGDRGVGYTFGSGTRLTVV.

This CDR3 is CASSFTRDRDHEQFF. CDR3 nucleotide sequence: TGTGCCAGCAGTTTTACCCGGGACAGGGACCATGAGCAGTTCTTC. The rearrangement joins TRBV27 to TRBJ2-1; 9 bases fit TRBD1. From germline, CDR1 is MNHEY and CDR2 SMNVEV (reference sequence). V shed 3 bases, J shed 8 bases, and the junction held 8 bases outside the gene matches. The CDR3 has 15 residues.

This rearrangement joins TRBV24-1 to TRBJ2-4, with D tentatively TRBD2 (5 bases). Trimming took off 2 bases at V and 1 base at J, with 11 bases between the two ends. The germline CDR1 and CDR2 sequences are KGHDR and SFDVKD. CDR3 size: 16 residues. The CDR3 loop reads CATSDSRAAAKNIQYF. The CDR3 DNA is TGTGCCACCAGTGATTCCCGAGCGGCGGCCAAAAACATTCAGTACTTC.

The chain is built from TRBV30 and TRBJ1-2; no definite D call. The ends were cut back, 3 bases at V and 4 bases at J, with 12 bases in the middle. The CDR3 totals 13 residues. Germline lookup yields CDR1 GTSNPN and CDR2 SVGIG (reference sequence). CDR3 protein: CAWSRGNPYGYTF. The CDR3 nucleotides are TGTGCCTGGAGCCGGGGAAACCCCTATGGCTACACCTTC.

This clone was detected a few times. V gene TRBV7-3 combines with J gene TRBJ1-2, with 10 positions matching TRBD1. CDR1 and CDR2 (germline): SGHTA, FQGTGA. The CDR3 sequence is 13 residues long. V lost 5 bases, J lost 6 bases, and 3 bases stayed unmatched. CDR3 protein: CASSRTGGNGYTF. The CDR3 DNA follows: TGTGCCAGCAGCCGGACAGGGGGTAATGGCTACACCTTC.

The chain is built from TRBV30 and TRBJ2-4; D is perhaps TRBD1 (6 bases). The CDR3 consists of 16 residues. Trimming stripped 3 bases from V and 1 base from J, with 16 bases between. CDR1 and CDR2 from the germline V gene are GTSNPN and SVGIG (reference sequence). The CDR3 sequence: CAWSPQGRRAKNIQYF. The DNA for the CDR3 is TGTGCCTGGAGCCCTCAGGGGAGAAGGGCCAAAAACATTCAGTACTTC.

This clone was observed a few times. The V call is TRBV19, the J call TRBJ1-5; the match to TRBD1 covers 7 bases. Germline trimming cut 3 bases from V and 2 bases from J; bases unmatched to any gene: 7. This CDR3 has 16 residues. CDR1 is LNHDA, CDR2 SQIVND, per germline (reference sequence). The CDR3: CASSIGQDGGNQPQHF. The CDR3 coding sequence is TGTGCCAGTAGTATTGGACAGGATGGGGGCAATCAGCCCCAGCATTTT.

This clone was observed once. J is TRBJ1-3 and V is TRBV27; TRBD1 matches at 10 bases. This CDR3 is built from 18 residues. CDR1 and CDR2 from the germline V gene are MNHEY and SMNVEV (reference sequence). V lost 1 base, J lost 4 bases, and 10 bases stayed unmatched. DNA for the CDR3: TGTGCCAGCAGTTTATTCGCAGCCGGGACAGGGGTCGGAAACACCATATATTTT. Translated, it gives CASSLFAAGTGVGNTIYF.

This clone appeared a few times. V and J are TRBV19 and TRBJ1-2, with D possibly matching TRBD1 (5 bases). This CDR3 comprises 13 residues. Looked up from germline, CDR1 is LNHDA and CDR2 is SQIVND (reference sequence). V lost 8 bases and J lost 1, with 11 bases in between. The CDR3: CASDRGNNYGYTF. The DNA of the CDR3 is TGTGCCAGTGATCGGGGGAATAACTATGGCTACACCTTC.

A single count supports this clone. The rearrangement uses TRBV9 and TRBJ1-6; tentatively, D is TRBD1 (6 bases). V was trimmed by 4 bases and J by 8 bases, leaving 13 bases between them. Per the germline V gene, CDR1 is SGDLS and CDR2 is YYNGEE. The CDR3 runs to 14 residues. This CDR3 is CASSPQGSHSPLHF. Written as DNA, the CDR3 is TGTGCCAGCAGCCCGCAGGGGAGCCATTCACCCCTCCACTTT.

The V call is TRBV5-1, the J call TRBJ1-5, with D perhaps TRBD1 (5 bases). V shed 5 bases and J shed 4 bases, with 10 bases lying between them. The CDR3 covers 13 residues. The germline V gene has CDR1 SGHRS and CDR2 YFSETQ. The CDR3 spells CASREGSNQPQHF. CDR3 sequence (DNA): TGCGCCAGCAGGGAGGGGTCGAATCAGCCCCAGCATTTT.

The chain is built from TRBV18 and TRBJ1-2; D gene uncertain. CDR1 KGHSH and CDR2 LQKENI come from the germline V gene. Trimming removed 9 bases at V and 2 bases at J, with 16 bases between. This CDR3 region has 14 residues. The DNA of the CDR3 is TGTGCCAGTCAAACGGGATTGGGGAACTATGGCTACACCTTC. Translation: CASQTGLGNYGYTF.

The genes are TRBV6-4 and TRBJ2-1, with 10 bases identical to TRBD1. Germline loops: CDR1 MRHNA, CDR2 SNTAGT. Trimming took 5 bases from V and 2 from J; bases not matched to a gene: 3. The length of the CDR3 is 15 residues. CDR3 region: CASSPDRGPYNEQFF. Written as DNA, the CDR3 is TGTGCCAGCAGTCCTGACAGGGGGCCCTACAATGAGCAGTTCTTC.

This rearrangement joins TRBV5-1 to TRBJ2-5, with 7 nucleotides matching TRBD1. The CDR3 consists of 13 residues. The V gene's germline CDR1 is SGHRS and CDR2 YFSETQ. J was trimmed by 3 bases and V by 4 bases; bases with no gene match: 3. The CDR3 nucleotides read TGCGCCAGCAGCGAACAGGGGAAAGAGACCCAGTACTTC. Encoded protein: CASSEQGKETQYF. Based on the CDR3 plus reference TRBV5-1 and TRBJ2-5, the full variable domain is KAGVTQTPRYLIKTRGQQVTLSCSPISGHRSVSWYQQTPGQGLQFLFEYFSETQRNKGNFPGRFSGRQFSNSRSEMNVSTLELGDSALYLCASSEQGKETQYFGPGTRLLVL.

The chain has TRBV4-1 and TRBJ1-1, with a tentative D call TRBD1 (6 bases). The CDR3 loop spans 14 amino acids. V was trimmed by 4 bases and J by 4 bases, leaving 13 bases between them. In germline, CDR1 is MGHRA, CDR2 YSYEKL. CDR3 loop: CASSPQGRGTEAFF. For the CDR3, the DNA is TGCGCCAGCAGCCCACAGGGTAGGGGCACTGAAGCTTTCTTT.

The V and J genes are TRBV7-2 and TRBJ2-7, with 7 bases lining up with TRBD1. The V gene end was trimmed by 1 base and the J gene end by 3 bases; junction bases not matched to a gene: 6. Looked up from germline, CDR1 is SGHTA and CDR2 is FQGNSA. The CDR3 contains 15 residues. The chain's CDR3 is CASSLEGQNIYEQYF. In nucleotides, the CDR3 is TGTGCCAGCAGCTTAGAGGGACAGAACATCTACGAGCAGTACTTC.

On this clone: Other DNA sequences within the sample encode an identical CDR3. The V and J genes are TRBV18 and TRBJ2-2; 7 bases match TRBD1. The V gene end was trimmed by 2 bases and the J gene end by 3 bases; junction bases not matched to a gene: 3. There are 15 residues in the CDR3. Germline assignment: CDR1 KGHSH and CDR2 LQKENI. DNA of the CDR3: TGTGCCAGCTCACCAAGAACAGGGGACACCGGGGAGCTGTTTTTT. Residues: CASSPRTGDTGELFF.

The chain links TRBV6-5 to TRBJ2-2, with D unclear. The CDR3 length is 11 residues. V gave up 8 bases and J gave up 7 bases, with 8 bases separating them. CDR1 is MNHEY and CDR2 is SVGAGI in the germline V gene. The CDR3, as DNA: TGTGCCAGCGAGAATGACGGGGAGCTGTTTTTT. This encodes CASENDGELFF.

This clone was seen a handful of times. This chain connects TRBV2 to TRBJ1-3; 7 nucleotides line up with TRBD1. Per germline, CDR1 SNHLY and CDR2 FYNNEI. V shed 7 bases and J 0 bases; nucleotides not matched to a gene: 6. The CDR3 covers 15 residues. CDR3 bases: TGTGCCAGCACTGCGGGACAGATCTCTGGAAACACCATATATTTT. Its protein is CASTAGQISGNTIYF.

The chain recombines TRBV5-1 with TRBJ1-1, with D possibly being TRBD1 (5 bases). This CDR3 comprises 14 residues. Trimming pared 4 bases from V and 0 bases from J, leaving 10 bases between. The V gene's germline CDR1 is SGHRS and CDR2 YFSETQ. The CDR3 loop is CASSGGLLNTEAFF. DNA for the CDR3: TGCGCCAGCAGCGGGGGACTGTTGAACACTGAAGCTTTCTTT.

The J gene is TRBJ1-1, the V gene TRBV11-2; TRBD1 matches 9 bases. The J segment lost 3 bases and the V segment lost 5 bases, leaving 10 bases of the junction unmatched. Germline assignment: CDR1 SGHAT and CDR2 FQNNGV. This CDR3 spans 16 amino acids. The CDR3 sequence: CASSARTGAGDTEAFF. CDR3 bases: TGTGCCAGCAGCGCCCGGACAGGGGCTGGGGACACTGAAGCTTTCTTT.

This chain uses TRBV9 with TRBJ2-2; 8 bases are shared with TRBD1. The CDR3 consists of 14 residues. CDR1 and CDR2 (germline): SGDLS, YYNGEE. The junction had 0 bases not matched to a gene; V was cut back by 1 base and J by 4 bases. The CDR3 bases are TGTGCCAGCAGCGTAACAGGGGGCACCGGGGAGCTGTTTTTT. This encodes CASSVTGGTGELFF.

The chain is built from TRBV7-3 and TRBJ2-3; D is uncertain. The CDR3 runs to 13 residues. Germline CDR1 SGHTA, CDR2 FQGTGA. V lost 2 bases, J lost 4 bases, and 7 bases lay in between. This chain's CDR3 is CASSLSEADTQYF. CDR3 DNA sequence: TGTGCCAGCAGCTTATCAGAGGCAGATACGCAGTATTTT.

J is TRBJ1-5 and V is TRBV28, with 10 bases lining up with TRBD1. With 5 bases clipped from V and 1 base from J, the junction kept 2 bases outside the gene matches. Germline assignment: CDR1 MDHEN and CDR2 SYDVKM. This CDR3 contains 15 residues. As DNA, the CDR3 is TGTGCCAGCAGTACGGGACAGGGGAGCAATCAGCCCCAGCATTTT. As protein: CASSTGQGSNQPQHF.

The gene calls are TRBV28 and TRBJ2-4, with 8 positions matching TRBD1. V shed 2 bases and J 7 bases; nucleotides not matched to a gene: 7. The CDR3 is 15 residues long. Germline V gene data show CDR1 as MDHEN and CDR2 as SYDVKM. DNA of the CDR3: TGTGCCAGCAGTTTAGCCCACAGGGGGTTGAACATTCAGTACTTC. This sequence encodes CASSLAHRGLNIQYF.